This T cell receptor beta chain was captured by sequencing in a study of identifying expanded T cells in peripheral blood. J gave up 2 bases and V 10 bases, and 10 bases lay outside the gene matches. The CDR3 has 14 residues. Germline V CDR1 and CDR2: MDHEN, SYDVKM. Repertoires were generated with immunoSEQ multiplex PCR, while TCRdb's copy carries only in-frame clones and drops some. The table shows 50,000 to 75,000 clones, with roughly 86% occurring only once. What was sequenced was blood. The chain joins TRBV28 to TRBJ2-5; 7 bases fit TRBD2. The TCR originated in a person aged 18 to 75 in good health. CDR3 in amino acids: CATAWLAEQETQYF. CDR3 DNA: TGTGCCACCGCCTGGCTAGCGGAACAAGAGACCCAGTACTTC.